The rows below give T cell receptor beta chains drawn from one sample of a study of blood T cell repertoires in COVID-19. Sequencing was performed with immunoSEQ multiplex PCR; in TCRdb, only in-frame clones are kept and a portion is missing. The sample has under 130,000 clones, less than 90% seen once. The specimen was peripheral blood. All receptors come from a man aged 50-59 years with acute or convalescent COVID-19. Both conserved end residues are part of each CDR3. Each record gives: D gene, V gene, clone size, CDR3 length, J gene, CDR3 DNA, CDR3 protein. The D gene is left open where the match is weak. For some rows the clone size is stated as once, few or many, or as a class when expanded; others skip it.

D: NA; V: TRBV10-1; size: NA; length: 15; J: TRBJ1-1; DNA: TGCGCCAGCAGTGAATCGATGGCAGGGACAAATGAAGCTTTCTTT; CDR3: CASSESMAGTNEAFF
D: NA; V: TRBV7-9; size: NA; length: 16; J: TRBJ2-3; DNA: TGTGCCAGCAGCTTAGCGCTACAGATCAGCACAGATACGCAGTATTTT; CDR3: CASSLALQISTDTQYF
D: TRBD1; V: TRBV4-1; size: medium-sized; length: 18; J: TRBJ1-3; DNA: TGCGCCAGCAGCCAAGATCGGAACAGGGGGCTAGGAGGAAACACCATATATTTT; CDR3: CASSQDRNRGLGGNTIYF
D: NA; V: TRBV27; size: NA; length: 13; J: TRBJ1-6; DNA: TGTGCCAGCAGTTTAAATCTGAATTCACCCCTCCACTTT; CDR3: CASSLNLNSPLHF
D: TRBD2; V: TRBV6-4; size: NA; length: 15; J: TRBJ2-1; DNA: TGTGCCAGCAGTGGGGTAGCGGGGGGGCCACATGAGCAGTTCTTC; CDR3: CASSGVAGGPHEQFF
D: TRBD2; V: TRBV5-1; size: NA; length: 16; J: TRBJ2-3; DNA: TGCGCCAGCAGCTCCCGACTAGCGACCAGCACAGATACGCAGTATTTT; CDR3: CASSSRLATSTDTQYF
D: NA; V: TRBV19; size: NA; length: 16; J: TRBJ2-3; DNA: TGTGCCAGTAGTACCCCTTTTGGGTCACAGGAAAATACGCAGTATTTT; CDR3: CASSTPFGSQENTQYF
D: NA; V: TRBV6-5; size: once; length: 15; J: TRBJ2-2; DNA: TGTGCCAGCAGTTACACAGGTGGGAACACCGGGGAGCTGTTTTTT; CDR3: CASSYTGGNTGELFF
D: NA; V: TRBV28; size: NA; length: 13; J: TRBJ1-1; DNA: TGTGCCAGCAGTCCGTGGGGGGGCACTGAAGCTTTCTTT; CDR3: CASSPWGGTEAFF
D: NA; V: TRBV2; size: NA; length: 11; J: TRBJ2-1; DNA: TGTGCCAGCAGTGAGGGGGGTGAGCAGTTCTTC; CDR3: CASSEGGEQFF
D: NA; V: TRBV19; size: NA; length: 16; J: TRBJ1-5; DNA: TGTGCCAGTAGTATAGCGCCCACCGGGGGCAATCAGCCCCAGCATTTT; CDR3: CASSIAPTGGNQPQHF
D: TRBD1; V: TRBV10-1; size: NA; length: 14; J: TRBJ2-1; DNA: TGCGCCAGCAGTGAGATCGTGACAGGGTCGTGGCAGTTCTTC; CDR3: CASSEIVTGSWQFF
D: NA; V: TRBV12-3/TRBV12-4; size: NA; length: 13; J: TRBJ2-7; DNA: TGTGCCAGCAGTTTTTTGACAGGTCACGAGCAGTACTTC; CDR3: CASSFLTGHEQYF
D: NA; V: TRBV14; size: NA; length: 15; J: TRBJ2-3; DNA: TGTGCCAGCAGCGGCACAGGGCATCCGACAGATACGCAGTATTTT; CDR3: CASSGTGHPTDTQYF
D: NA; V: TRBV3-1/TRBV3-2; size: few; length: 16; J: TRBJ1-3; DNA: TGTGCCAGCAGCTACCCACGAGCGGGGGCTGGAAACACCATATATTTT; CDR3: CASSYPRAGAGNTIYF
D: TRBD1; V: TRBV6-2/TRBV6-3; size: NA; length: 15; J: TRBJ1-1; DNA: TGTGCCAGCAGTTCACACAGAACAGGGGGCCGGCAAGCTTTCTTT; CDR3: CASSSHRTGGRQAFF
D: NA; V: TRBV5-1; size: NA; length: 15; J: TRBJ1-5; DNA: TGCGCCAGCAGCTTGGGGCCGTTGGGCAATCAGCCCCAGCATTTT; CDR3: CASSLGPLGNQPQHF
D: TRBD1; V: TRBV2; size: many; length: 16; J: TRBJ1-5; DNA: TGTGCCAGCAGTGAAAGACAGGGGCCCGCGGGTCAGCCCCAGCATTTT; CDR3: CASSERQGPAGQPQHF
D: TRBD1; V: TRBV11-3; size: NA; length: 16; J: TRBJ1-1; DNA: TGTGCCAGCAGCCGCCGTGGTCGACAGGGAGGAACTGAAGCTTTCTTT; CDR3: CASSRRGRQGGTEAFF
D: NA; V: TRBV23-1; size: NA; length: 15; J: TRBJ1-5; DNA: TGCGCCAGCAGTGCACGGACACCCTACAATCAGCCCCAGCATTTT; CDR3: CASSARTPYNQPQHF
D: TRBD1; V: TRBV18; size: NA; length: 16; J: TRBJ2-7; DNA: TGTGCCAGCTCACAACCGCGGGACAGGGGTTCCTACGAGCAGTACTTC; CDR3: CASSQPRDRGSYEQYF
D: NA; V: TRBV9; size: once; length: 13; J: TRBJ1-5; DNA: TGTGCCAGCAGCGTGGCGGGGGATCAGCCCCAGCATTTT; CDR3: CASSVAGDQPQHF
D: NA; V: TRBV9; size: NA; length: 13; J: TRBJ1-5; DNA: TGTGCCAGCAGCGTAGGCTACAATCAGCCCCAGCATTTT; CDR3: CASSVGYNQPQHF
D: TRBD2; V: TRBV5-6; size: NA; length: 15; J: TRBJ2-7; DNA: TGTGCCAGCAGCTTTACTGGCGGGGGAATTTACGAGCAGTACTTC; CDR3: CASSFTGGGIYEQYF
D: NA; V: TRBV5-1; size: NA; length: 16; J: TRBJ1-2; DNA: TGCGCCAGCAGCTTGGACCCTGGACAGCAAGCCTATGGCTACACCTTC; CDR3: CASSLDPGQQAYGYTF
D: NA; V: TRBV7-9; size: NA; length: 12; J: TRBJ1-1; DNA: TGTGCCAGCAGCTTAGTCCTCCCTGAAGCTTTCTTT; CDR3: CASSLVLPEAFF
D: TRBD2; V: TRBV5-1; size: NA; length: 14; J: TRBJ2-7; DNA: TGCGCCAGCAGCCGGAAGGGAGGGAAGGACGAGCAGTACTTC; CDR3: CASSRKGGKDEQYF
D: NA; V: TRBV6-6; size: NA; length: 12; J: TRBJ1-1; DNA: TGTGCCAGCAGTTACTCAGGGGAAGAAGCTTTCTTT; CDR3: CASSYSGEEAFF
D: NA; V: TRBV5-1; size: NA; length: 13; J: TRBJ2-7; DNA: TGCGCCAGCAGCTTTGGTAACTTATTCGAGCAGTACTTC; CDR3: CASSFGNLFEQYF
D: TRBD2; V: TRBV9; size: NA; length: 15; J: TRBJ2-2; DNA: TGTGCCAGCAGCACATCGGGACTAGCGGCCGGGGAGCTGTTTTTT; CDR3: CASSTSGLAAGELFF
D: TRBD1; V: TRBV7-9; size: NA; length: 16; J: TRBJ2-5; DNA: TGTGCCAGCAGCTTCGGGACAGGGGTATATCAAGAGACCCAGTACTTC; CDR3: CASSFGTGVYQETQYF
D: NA; V: TRBV18; size: NA; length: 15; J: TRBJ2-2; DNA: TGTGCCAGCTCACCGATGCGGGACAGTGTCGGGGAGCTGTTTTTT; CDR3: CASSPMRDSVGELFF
D: NA; V: TRBV7-9; size: NA; length: 11; J: TRBJ2-7; DNA: TGTGCCACCGGGGACTCCTACGAGCAGTACTTC; CDR3: CATGDSYEQYF
D: TRBD1; V: TRBV19; size: NA; length: 17; J: TRBJ1-5; DNA: TGTGCCAGTAGTACCCGGGGGACAGGGATGGGCAATCAGCCCCAGCATTTT; CDR3: CASSTRGTGMGNQPQHF
D: NA; V: TRBV5-1; size: NA; length: 14; J: TRBJ1-4; DNA: TGCGCCAGCAGCTCAACAGGGTTAAATGAAAAACTGTTTTTT; CDR3: CASSSTGLNEKLFF
D: NA; V: TRBV6-2/TRBV6-3; size: NA; length: 15; J: TRBJ2-3; DNA: TGTGCCAGCAGTTACCAGGGTTTACCCGGGGATACGCAGTATTTT; CDR3: CASSYQGLPGDTQYF
D: TRBD1; V: TRBV18; size: NA; length: 15; J: TRBJ2-7; DNA: TGTGCCAGCTCACGGAATGGACAGGGTACTGACGAGCAGTACTTC; CDR3: CASSRNGQGTDEQYF
D: NA; V: TRBV2; size: NA; length: 13; J: TRBJ2-5; DNA: TGTGCCAGCAGGGTAGGGGGGGGAGAGACCCAGTACTTC; CDR3: CASRVGGGETQYF
D: NA; V: TRBV2; size: NA; length: 15; J: TRBJ1-6; DNA: TGTGCCAGCAGTGACCCCAGACAGTATAATTCACCCCTCCACTTT; CDR3: CASSDPRQYNSPLHF
D: NA; V: TRBV10-3; size: few; length: 12; J: TRBJ1-5; DNA: TGTGCCATCGCAGGGCCCAATCAGCCCCAGCATTTT; CDR3: CAIAGPNQPQHF
D: NA; V: TRBV12-3/TRBV12-4; size: NA; length: 13; J: TRBJ1-2; DNA: TGTGCCAGCAGGCCCCCTTGGGCCTATGGCTACACCTTC; CDR3: CASRPPWAYGYTF
D: TRBD2; V: TRBV5-1; size: NA; length: 15; J: TRBJ2-5; DNA: TGCGCCAGCAGCTTGGCCGGGGGGGCAGGCGAGACCCAGTACTTC; CDR3: CASSLAGGAGETQYF
D: NA; V: TRBV9; size: NA; length: 15; J: TRBJ2-3; DNA: TGTGCCAGCAGCGTAGGGGGACACTACACAGATACGCAGTATTTT; CDR3: CASSVGGHYTDTQYF
D: NA; V: TRBV21-1; size: once; length: 16; J: TRBJ2-7; DNA: TGTGCCAGCAGCAAAGAGAACAGCGGGGGGGCCCACGAGCAGTACTTC; CDR3: CASSKENSGGAHEQYF
D: TRBD1; V: TRBV6-1; size: NA; length: 16; J: TRBJ1-3; DNA: TGTGCCAGCAGTGATGCCACAGGGGGCGCAGGAAACACCATATATTTT; CDR3: CASSDATGGAGNTIYF
D: TRBD1; V: TRBV6-6; size: NA; length: 16; J: TRBJ1-1; DNA: TGTGCCAGCAGTCGAAGACAGGGGGCTAGAAACACTGAAGCTTTCTTT; CDR3: CASSRRQGARNTEAFF
D: NA; V: TRBV28; size: once; length: 15; J: TRBJ1-1; DNA: TGTGCCAGCAGTTCCTTTGGGAGGGGCTCTCCTGGAGCTTTCTTT; CDR3: CASSSFGRGSPGAFF
D: NA; V: TRBV2; size: NA; length: 12; J: TRBJ1-1; DNA: TGTGCCAGCAGACAGGTGAACACTGAAGCTTTCTTT; CDR3: CASRQVNTEAFF
D: TRBD1; V: TRBV28; size: NA; length: 15; J: TRBJ2-1; DNA: TGTGCCAGCAGCACGACGGGACAGGGTTTGAATGAGCAGTTCTTC; CDR3: CASSTTGQGLNEQFF
D: TRBD1; V: TRBV7-9; size: NA; length: 16; J: TRBJ2-5; DNA: TGTGCCAGCAGCCCAGGCGGACAGGGGGCTGGGGAGACCCAGTACTTC; CDR3: CASSPGGQGAGETQYF
D: NA; V: TRBV20-1; size: NA; length: 12; J: TRBJ1-1; DNA: TGCAGTGCTAGTCAAATAGGTCGCGGCGCTTTCTTT; CDR3: CSASQIGRGAFF
D: NA; V: TRBV6-5; size: few; length: 14; J: TRBJ2-7; DNA: TGTGCCAGCGGGAGCACACCATCCACCTACGAGCAGTACTTC; CDR3: CASGSTPSTYEQYF
D: TRBD1; V: TRBV5-4; size: NA; length: 13; J: TRBJ2-1; DNA: TGTGCCAGGGGGGACAGGGGGAGGGCTGAGCAGTTCTTC; CDR3: CARGDRGRAEQFF
D: NA; V: TRBV10-2; size: NA; length: 13; J: TRBJ1-1; DNA: TGCGCCAGCAGTGGGCAGGTGAACACTGAAGCTTTCTTT; CDR3: CASSGQVNTEAFF